This T cell receptor beta chain emerged from a study of T cell clonality in common variable immunodeficiency (dated by TCRdb to about 2015). This clone showed up many times. This clone's antigen is unknown. The CDR3 end lies 3 residues beyond the end of the read and is filled in from the germline J gene. Cut back by 3 bases and 6 bases, the V and J ends lie 12 bases apart. Based on the germline V gene, the CDR1 and CDR2 sequences are KGHSH and LQKENI. From the cysteine up to the phenylalanine, the CDR3 has a length of 13 residues. Of the CDR3's DNA, 30 bases were read; they are in frame from base 1. What the work shows at the level of the full study, not this receptor alone: The authors noted that sequencing repertoires of T cell subpopulations would be needed to clarify what caused the increased clonality in CVID. TCRbeta clonality was higher in CVID subjects than in healthy controls (t-test p = 0.018), and the increase was most characteristic of about a third of subjects. Correlations between repertoire features and clinical complications were limited by patient heterogeneity within the CVID cohort. CVID TCRbeta sequences reportedly showed fewer deletions and N-nucleotide insertions and lacked highly modified clones with 13 or more V deletions. Fewer TCRbeta clones were shared among CVID subjects than among healthy controls (p < 0.0001). Even though DNA input was equal, the average per sample came to 82,000 or so unique sequences for controls compared with around 32,000 for CVID samples.

Most of the CVID patients and most of the healthy controls were of Caucasian heritage. From each donor, roughly 4.5 to 8 ml of heparinized peripheral whole blood was collected. Genomic DNA from adults with common variable immune deficiency (CVID) and from healthy adult controls was used for sequencing of TCRbeta CDR3 repertoires. The control group comprised roughly 22 healthy adult volunteers, roughly 12 female and around ten male, aged about 23 to 75 years with a mean age of roughly 35. Diluted blood was subjected to density centrifugation over Hypaque 1077 or Ficoll-Paque for isolation of peripheral blood mononuclear cells. Unsorted mononuclear cells served as the source of genomic DNA, which was extracted either by Qiagen column purification or by a centrifugation-based method. For sequencing input, CVID and control samples contributed equivalent amounts of genomic DNA. For every sample, a 60 bp segment covering the rearranged TCRbeta CDR3 region was amplified and then sequenced. The immunoSEQ assay, a bias-corrected multiplex PCR combined with high-throughput sequencing, was used to amplify TCRbeta. In the source study's methods: Every unique nucleotide sequence was considered a clone and was annotated with V, D and J genes, copy number and frequency. Sequences were labeled productive if in frame, and non-productive if out of frame or containing stop codons. As previously described, clonality was calculated on the basis of Shannon's entropy. The predicted amino acid sequences of productive clones were used to derive the mean CDR3 Kyte-Doolittle hydropathy. Using the R hclust function, scaled V gene usage was clustered hierarchically with Manhattan distance and complete linkage. Clone sharing by CDR3 amino acid sequence was assessed by resampling 12 repertoires per group over 100 rounds. Repertoires were searched for roughly 70 published EBV-specific and about 250 published CMV-specific TCRbeta sequences. A couple of CVID samples that yielded fewer than 10,000 sequences were excluded from the analysis, so around 38 CVID repertoires were retained. The table was pulled from immuneACCESS by TCRdb, which kept in-frame rearrangements only. Such tables lose some clones; where checked, under half of the loss comes from unresolved V genes, and the rest has no known cause. From that table come the V and J calls and clone size; the DNA was used to work out D and trimming. In this sample the table shows approximately 30,000 clones, and no singletons are among them. The ten most abundant clones make up 4% to 5% of the sample.

Sample: peripheral blood mononuclear cells. Here the chain combines TRBV18 and TRBJ2-7; no D segment can be confidently identified. The TCR sequence derives from a person between 18 and 70 years old in good health. The CDR3 protein sequence reads: CASSPSGTVEQYF. The DNA read from the CDR3 is TGTGCCAGCTCACCTTCGGGTACGGTCGAG. Here the CDR3 is joined to the reference TRBV18 and TRBJ2-7 genes, and the full variable domain is: NAGVMQNPRHLVRRRGQEARLRCSPMKGHSHVYWYRQLPEEGLKFMVYLQKENIIDESGMPKERFSAEFPKEGPSILRIQQVVRGDSAAYFCASSPSGTVEQYFGPGTRLTVT.